Following are 17 T cell receptor beta chains from one sample sequenced in a study of blood T cell repertoires in COVID-19. TCRdb keeps only in-frame clones here, not all; method: immunoSEQ multiplex PCR. The table lists 200,000 to 250,000 clones, over 75% of them singletons. Material: PBMCs or T cells enriched from blood (not recorded which). The receptors here all came from a woman aged 18-29 years in a cohort exposed to, infected with or recovered from COVID-19 (not recorded which).

The chain is built from TRBV24-1 and TRBJ2-5; 8 bases are a match to TRBD1. Trimming took 3 bases from V and 1 from J; bases not matched to a gene: 3. Germline-derived CDR1 and CDR2 are KGHDR and SFDVKD. The CDR3 extends over 15 amino acids. As DNA, the CDR3 is TGTGCCACCAGTGATCGGACAGGGAGCCAAGAGACCCAGTACTTC. Translating it yields CATSDRTGSQETQYF.

This clone was detected once. The chain has TRBV7-3 and TRBJ2-3; the match to TRBD2 covers 7 bases. V shed 1 base and J 5 bases; nucleotides not matched to a gene: 9. Germline V gene sequence: CDR1 SGHTA, CDR2 FQGTGA. The CDR3 totals 16 residues. The CDR3 DNA reads as TGTGCCAGCAGCTTAAGCGGGAGAGGGAGGATAGATACGCAGTATTTT. Residues: CASSLSGRGRIDTQYF.

The J gene is TRBJ1-2, the V gene TRBV20-1; D call uncertain. The germline V gene encodes CDR1 DFQATT and CDR2 SNEGSKA (reference sequence). V gave up 3 bases and J gave up 6 bases, with 11 bases separating them. The CDR3 has 12 residues. The CDR3 DNA sequence: TGCAGTGCTAGTACCACCATAGATGGCTACACCTTC. Residues: CSASTTIDGYTF.

The chain employs TRBV28 and TRBJ1-6; maybe TRBD1 (5 bases). CDR1 and CDR2 (germline): MDHEN, SYDVKM. Trimming removed 10 bases at V and 8 bases at J, with 15 bases between. The CDR3 extends over 13 amino acids. In nucleotides, the CDR3 is TGTGCCACCGGGGGACGGATCTATTCACCCCTCCACTTT. This translates into CATGGRIYSPLHF.

The CDR3: CASSPTTGGGTQYF. The CDR3 nucleotides read TGTGCCAGCTCACCTACGACAGGGGGAGGGACCCAGTACTTC. V gene TRBV18 combines with J gene TRBJ2-5, with 9 bases that match TRBD1. The CDR3 totals 14 residues. Germline lookup yields CDR1 KGHSH and CDR2 LQKENI. V shed 3 bases, J shed 7 bases, and the junction held 6 bases outside the gene matches.

CDR3 in DNA: TGTGCCAGCAGCTCAAGCGGCGGCGGGGGAATCAATGAGCAGTTCTTC. Amino acids: CASSSSGGGGINEQFF. This chain connects TRBV3-1 (or the pseudogene TRBV3-2) to TRBJ2-1; 7 positions match TRBD2. Germline CDR1 is LGHDT and CDR2 is YNNKEL (reference sequence). The CDR3 contains 16 residues. V shed 5 bases and J 6 bases; nucleotides not matched to a gene: 13.

This clone appeared a single time. The V call is TRBV13, the J call TRBJ1-1, with D possibly matching TRBD1 (6 bases). Per the germline V gene, CDR1 is PRHDT and CDR2 is FYEKMQ (reference sequence). The CDR3 length is 12 residues. With 1 base removed from V and 11 bases from J, the gap between germline ends came to 11 bases. The CDR3 spells CASSLAGVDAFF. The DNA for the CDR3 is TGTGCCAGCAGCTTAGCAGGGGTTGATGCTTTCTTT.

The chain is built from TRBV27 and TRBJ2-3, with 9 bases aligning to TRBD1. The junction had 13 bases not matched to a gene; V was cut back by 5 bases and J by 7 bases. Per the germline V gene, CDR1 is MNHEY and CDR2 is SMNVEV (reference sequence). CDR3 length: 16 amino acids. The chain's CDR3 is CASSETTGGLLNTQYF. The DNA for the CDR3 is TGTGCCAGCAGTGAAACAACAGGGGGCTTGTTAAATACGCAGTATTTT.

The rearrangement links TRBV11-3 to TRBJ2-3; 9 nucleotides line up with TRBD1. This CDR3 has 14 residues. The germline gives CDR1 SGHNT, CDR2 YENEEA. V was pared by 5 bases and J by 5 bases, with 5 bases of the junction left unmatched. CDR3 nucleotide sequence: TGTGCCAGCAGCAACCGGGACAGGGAAGATACGCAGTATTTT. This translates into CASSNRDREDTQYF.

The V and J genes are TRBV7-3 and TRBJ2-2, with TRBD2 as a possible D gene (5 bases). Germline-derived CDR1 and CDR2 are SGHTA and FQGTGA. This CDR3 is built from 16 residues. V gave up 5 bases and J gave up 1 base, with 14 bases separating them. The CDR3 nucleotides read TGTGCCAGCAGCACACCTGGCGGGTTGAACACCGGGGAGCTGTTTTTT. Its protein is CASSTPGGLNTGELFF.

Of note for this clone: Other DNA sequences in the sample encode the same CDR3. The chain employs TRBV2 and TRBJ1-6; D might be TRBD1 (6 bases). Trimming stripped 4 bases from V and 5 bases from J, with 6 bases between. Germline assignment: CDR1 SNHLY and CDR2 FYNNEI. The CDR3 extends over 13 amino acids. DNA of the CDR3: TGTGCCAGCAGTGGGACAGATAATTCACCCCTCCACTTT. It specifies CASSGTDNSPLHF.

The chain recombines TRBV11-2 with TRBJ1-4; 10 nucleotides line up with TRBD1. The CDR3 runs to 16 residues. Germline V CDR1 and CDR2: SGHAT, FQNNGV. Losses at the gene ends were 0 bases for V and 5 bases for J; bases not matched to a gene: 3. The DNA for the CDR3 is TGTGCCAGCAGCTTAGATCTGGGACAGGGGAATGAAAAACTGTTTTTT. Translation: CASSLDLGQGNEKLFF. Variable domain in full (rest from reference TRBV11-2 and TRBJ1-4): EAGVAQSPRYKIIEKRQSVAFWCNPISGHATLYWYQQILGQGPKLLIQFQNNGVVDDSQLPKDRFSAERLKGVDSTLKIQPAKLEDSAVYLCASSLDLGQGNEKLFFGSGTQLSVL.

The CDR3 bases are TGCGCCAGCAGCTTGGACAGTGTTTCCTACGAGCAGTACTTC. As protein: CASSLDSVSYEQYF. The chain is built from TRBV5-1 and TRBJ2-7; the D is unclear. The CDR3 is made up of 14 amino acids. Germline CDR1 reads SGHRS; CDR2 reads YFSETQ. V lost 0 bases and J 1 base, leaving 8 bases between the germline ends.

This clone was picked up a small number of times. For the CDR3, the DNA is TGTGCTAGTGGTTTGGAACGACTGCACTACACCTTC. Translated: CASGLERLHYTF. This chain connects TRBV12-5 to TRBJ1-2; D is unresolved. Germline CDR1 and CDR2: LGHNT and FRNRAP. With 1 base removed from V and 10 bases from J, the gap between germline ends came to 10 bases. The CDR3 is 12 residues long.

This chain connects TRBV30 to TRBJ1-3; D not certain. The CDR3 sequence is 14 residues long. The ends were cut back, 3 bases at V and 4 bases at J, with 13 bases in the middle. The germline V gene has CDR1 GTSNPN and CDR2 SVGIG (reference sequence). For the CDR3, the DNA is TGTGCCTGGAGCCCGGGAGGGTCAGGAAACACCATATATTTT. Translating it yields CAWSPGGSGNTIYF.

This sequence joins TRBV3-1 (or the pseudogene TRBV3-2) and TRBJ2-5; D is perhaps TRBD2 (6 bases). Germline V gives CDR1 LGHDT, CDR2 YNNKEL (reference sequence). CDR3 length equals 14 residues. V was clipped by 6 bases and J by 5 bases, with 16 bases between them. The DNA for the CDR3 is TGTGCCAGCAGGCTAAAACTAGCCCAGGAGACCCAGTACTTC. It codes for CASRLKLAQETQYF.

The CDR3 sequence is CASSFGTGAFF. In DNA, the CDR3 is TGTGCCAGCAGCTTCGGGACAGGGGCTTTCTTT. The V and J genes are TRBV7-9 and TRBJ1-1, with TRBD1 matching over 9 bases. CDR1 SEHNR and CDR2 FQNEAQ come from the germline V gene (reference sequence). CDR3 length: 11 amino acids. The V gene end was trimmed by 3 bases and the J gene end by 11 bases; junction bases not matched to a gene: 1. The full variable domain, in which reference TRBV7-9 and TRBJ1-1 provide the parts outside the CDR3, is DTGVSQNPRHKITKRGQNVTFRCDPISEHNRLYWYRQTLGQGPEFLTYFQNEAQLEKSRLLSDRFSAERPKGSFSTLEIQRTEQGDSAMYLCASSFGTGAFFGQGTRLTVV.